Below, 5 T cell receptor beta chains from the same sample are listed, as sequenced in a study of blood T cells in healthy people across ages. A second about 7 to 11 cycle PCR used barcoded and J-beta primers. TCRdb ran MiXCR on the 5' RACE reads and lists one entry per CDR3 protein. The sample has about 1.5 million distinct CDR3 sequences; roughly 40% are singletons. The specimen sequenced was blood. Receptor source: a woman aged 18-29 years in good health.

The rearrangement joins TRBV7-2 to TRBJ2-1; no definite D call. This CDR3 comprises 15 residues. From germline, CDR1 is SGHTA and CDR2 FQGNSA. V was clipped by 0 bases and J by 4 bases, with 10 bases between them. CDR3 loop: CASSLAETTYNEQFF. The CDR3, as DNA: TGTGCCAGCAGCTTAGCTGAGACAACTTACAATGAGCAGTTCTTC.

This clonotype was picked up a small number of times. The CDR3 DNA reads TGTGCCAGCAGTCCATACAGGGGGGAGACCCAGTACTTC. Its protein product is CASSPYRGETQYF. The V and J genes are TRBV27 and TRBJ2-5, with TRBD1 matching 8 bases. CDR1 is MNHEY and CDR2 is SMNVEV in the germline V gene (reference sequence). V dropped 5 bases and J dropped 5; count of bases not matched to a gene: 4. The CDR3 has 13 residues.

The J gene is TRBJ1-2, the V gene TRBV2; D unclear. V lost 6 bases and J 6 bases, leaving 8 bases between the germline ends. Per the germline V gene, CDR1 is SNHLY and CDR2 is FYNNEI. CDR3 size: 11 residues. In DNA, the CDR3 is TGTGCCAGCAGGGTACGGCATGGCTACACCTTC. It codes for CASRVRHGYTF.

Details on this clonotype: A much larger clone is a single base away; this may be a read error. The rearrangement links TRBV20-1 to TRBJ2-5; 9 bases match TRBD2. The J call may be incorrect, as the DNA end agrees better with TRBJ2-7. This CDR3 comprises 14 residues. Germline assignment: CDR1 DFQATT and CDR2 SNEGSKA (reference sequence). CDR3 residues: CSARGLLAGNEQYF. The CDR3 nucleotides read TGCAGTGCTAGAGGTCTCCTAGCGGGGAACGAGCAGTACTTC.

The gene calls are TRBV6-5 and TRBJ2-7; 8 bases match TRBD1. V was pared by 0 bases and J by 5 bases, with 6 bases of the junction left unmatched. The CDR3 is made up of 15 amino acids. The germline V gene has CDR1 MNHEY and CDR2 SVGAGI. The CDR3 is CASSYSAGGLHEQYF. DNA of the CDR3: TGTGCCAGCAGTTACTCGGCAGGGGGCCTCCACGAGCAGTACTTC.